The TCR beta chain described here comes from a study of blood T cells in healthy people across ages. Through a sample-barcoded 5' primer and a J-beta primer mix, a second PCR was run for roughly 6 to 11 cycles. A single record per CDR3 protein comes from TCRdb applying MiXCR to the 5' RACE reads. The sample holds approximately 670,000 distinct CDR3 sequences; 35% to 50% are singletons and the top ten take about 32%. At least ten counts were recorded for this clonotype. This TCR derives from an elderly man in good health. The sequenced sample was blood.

CDR3 DNA: TGCGCCAGCAGTCCTTTAGCGGGGGGTATAAATAATGAGCAGTACTTC. This encodes CASSPLAGGINNEQYF. The chain couples TRBV10-2 to TRBJ2-7; 10 bases align to TRBD2. The junction had 14 bases not matched to a gene; V was cut back by 5 bases and J by 7 bases. The germline CDR1 and CDR2 sequences are WSHSY and SAAADI. This CDR3 has 16 amino acids.